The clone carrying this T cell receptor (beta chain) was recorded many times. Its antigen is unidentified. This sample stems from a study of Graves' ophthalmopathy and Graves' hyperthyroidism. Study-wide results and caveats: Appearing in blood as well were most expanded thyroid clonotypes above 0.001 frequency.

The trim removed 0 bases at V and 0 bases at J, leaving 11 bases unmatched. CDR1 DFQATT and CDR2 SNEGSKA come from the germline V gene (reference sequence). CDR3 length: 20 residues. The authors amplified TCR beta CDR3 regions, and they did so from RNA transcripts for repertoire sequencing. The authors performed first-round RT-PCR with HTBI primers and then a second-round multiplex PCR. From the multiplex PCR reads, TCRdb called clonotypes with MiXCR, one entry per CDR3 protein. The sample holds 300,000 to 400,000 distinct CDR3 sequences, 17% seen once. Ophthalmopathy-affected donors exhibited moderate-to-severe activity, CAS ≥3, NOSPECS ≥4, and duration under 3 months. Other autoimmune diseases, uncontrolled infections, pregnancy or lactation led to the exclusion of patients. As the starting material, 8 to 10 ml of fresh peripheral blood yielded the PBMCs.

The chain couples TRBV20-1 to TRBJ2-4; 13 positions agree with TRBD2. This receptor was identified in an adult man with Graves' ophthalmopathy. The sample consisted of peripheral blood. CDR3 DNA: TGCAGTGCTAGAGACCCGGCGGGGACTAGCGGGATCCTAGCCAAAAACATTCAGTACTTC. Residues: CSARDPAGTSGILAKNIQYF.